These 9 T cell receptor beta chains share one sample of origin, sequenced in a study of identical twins. Each CDR3 protein is one row after TCRdb ran MiXCR on the 5' RACE reads. The data contain fewer than 450,000 distinct CDR3 sequences, around 9% of them singletons. The sequencing input was naive T cells sorted from blood. These receptors were taken from a woman in her forties or fifties in good health.

This clonotype was detected many times. This chain's CDR3 is CSARDTDTQYF. In DNA, the CDR3 is TGCAGTGCTAGAGACACAGATACGCAGTATTTT. The gene calls are TRBV20-1 and TRBJ2-3; D is ambiguous. V lost 0 bases and J 2 bases, leaving 0 bases between the germline ends. Germline V gives CDR1 DFQATT, CDR2 SNEGSKA (reference sequence). This CDR3 spans 11 amino acids.

In its sample, this clonotype was seen many times. The chain combines TRBV4-1 with TRBJ1-1; D is ambiguous. Trimming cost V 2 bases and J 4 bases, with 8 bases left between them. The CDR3 spans 13 residues. Germline loops: CDR1 MGHRA, CDR2 YSYEKL. In DNA form, the CDR3 reads TGCGCCAGCAGCCAAAGAACACTCACTGAAGCTTTCTTT. This gives the protein CASSQRTLTEAFF.

There are many counts of this clonotype. The conserved final phenylalanine or tryptophan is absent from the CDR3, which likely points to a read error. No DNA is shown, since the ends of the CDR3 on it are uncertain; the CDR3 is the one TCRdb lists. The chain is built from TRBV11-2 and TRBJ2-7; the table's TRBD1 call for D was not verified on the DNA. Per germline, CDR1 SGHAT and CDR2 FQNNGV. The CDR3 sequence runs 12 residues, both termini included. The CDR3 sequence: CASSLVLGAPHL.

The chain couples TRBV12-3 or TRBV12-4 to TRBJ1-5; 7 positions match TRBD1. CDR3 size: 14 residues. The trim removed 6 bases at V and 4 bases at J, leaving 6 bases unmatched. The CDR3 bases are TGTGCCAGCAGGGTGACAGGGTCGAATCAGCCCCAGCATTTT. As protein: CASRVTGSNQPQHF.

This clonotype has ten or more counts. The rearrangement links TRBV29-1 to TRBJ2-1; 8 bases line up with TRBD2. The CDR3 is made up of 15 amino acids. Germline trimming cut 6 bases from V and 8 bases from J; bases unmatched to any gene: 15. CDR1 is SQVTM, CDR2 ANQGSEA, per germline. The DNA of the CDR3 is TGCAGCGTACTAGAGGAGACTAGCGTTTACGATGAGCAGTTCTTC. Translated, it gives CSVLEETSVYDEQFF.

The V and J genes are TRBV6-5 and TRBJ1-2; no definite D call. This CDR3 is built from 11 residues. V was trimmed by 5 bases and J by 6 bases, leaving 7 bases between them. Per the germline V gene, CDR1 is MNHEY and CDR2 is SVGAGI. CDR3 sequence (DNA): TGTGCCAGCAGTCGCGGGGATGGCTACACCTTC. This gives the protein CASSRGDGYTF.

This clonotype came up a few times. The chain links TRBV20-1 to TRBJ2-1; tentatively, D is TRBD2 (5 bases). The CDR3 totals 12 residues. Germline CDR1 is DFQATT and CDR2 is SNEGSKA (reference sequence). V was cut by 0 bases and J by 12 bases, with 12 bases left in between. The CDR3 sequence is CSARDQRGWQFF. CDR3 sequence (DNA): TGCAGTGCTAGAGACCAGCGAGGGTGGCAGTTCTTC.

This chain links TRBV7-9 with TRBJ1-2; D remains unclear. Germline lookup yields CDR1 SEHNR and CDR2 FQNEAQ (reference sequence). CDR3 length: 15 amino acids. The V end was cut by 5 bases, the J end by 4 bases, with 17 bases between. The CDR3 spells CASSESEQERYGYTF. The DNA of the CDR3 is TGTGCCAGCAGCGAATCCGAGCAGGAACGCTATGGCTACACCTTC.

This clonotype was picked up a small number of times. This chain joins TRBV4-1 and TRBJ2-3; 7 positions match TRBD2. In germline, CDR1 is MGHRA, CDR2 YSYEKL. This CDR3 comprises 15 residues. V lost 0 bases, J lost 3 bases, and 3 bases stayed unmatched. The CDR3 spells CASSQDGGVTDTQYF. CDR3 in DNA: TGCGCCAGCAGCCAAGATGGGGGGGTGACAGATACGCAGTATTTT.